These T cell receptor beta chains were read from a single sample in a study of immune characteristics of hereditary and idiopathic chronic pancreatitis. Produced via immunoSEQ multiplex PCR; TCRdb's table is partial and in-frame only. This sample carries 2,000 or so clones, about three quarters of them seen once, and the ten largest clones take roughly 15%. Sequenced: pancreas tissue with idiopathic chronic pancreatitis. These receptors came from a human donor with chronic pancreatitis. The CDR3 runs from the conserved cysteine through the conserved F or W. Each record gives: V gene, J gene, D gene, CDR3 length, clone size, CDR3 DNA, CDR3 protein. D genes are given only for firm matches. Clone sizes are given selectively: once, few, many, or a class where the clone is expanded.

v_gene: TRBV7-3; j_gene: TRBJ2-1; d_gene: TRBD2; len: 18; abundance: .; CDR3nt: TGTGCCAGCAGCCAATTTCGGGCTGAGCGGGGATTCTACAATGAGCAGTTCTTC; CDR3aa: CASSQFRAERGFYNEQFF
v_gene: TRBV9; j_gene: TRBJ1-5; d_gene: .; len: 14; abundance: few; CDR3nt: TGTGCCAGCAGCTCAGGGACTAGCAATCAGCCCCAGCATTTT; CDR3aa: CASSSGTSNQPQHF
v_gene: TRBV6-5; j_gene: TRBJ2-3; d_gene: .; len: 15; abundance: .; CDR3nt: TGTGCCAGCAAATTTAGCCTAGCGAGCACAGATACGCAGTATTTT; CDR3aa: CASKFSLASTDTQYF
v_gene: TRBV5-6; j_gene: TRBJ2-1; d_gene: .; len: 13; abundance: .; CDR3nt: TGTGCCAGCAGCCAGGCAGGGGGGCGGGAGCAGTTCTTC; CDR3aa: CASSQAGGREQFF
v_gene: TRBV6-9; j_gene: TRBJ1-4; d_gene: .; len: 14; abundance: once; CDR3nt: TGTGCCAGCAGTTACGGCCAAAGTAATGAAAAACTGTTTTTT; CDR3aa: CASSYGQSNEKLFF
v_gene: TRBV15; j_gene: TRBJ2-4; d_gene: .; len: 12; abundance: .; CDR3nt: TGTGCCACCAGCAGAGATCACAACATTCAGTACTTC; CDR3aa: CATSRDHNIQYF
v_gene: TRBV30; j_gene: TRBJ2-7; d_gene: .; len: 13; abundance: .; CDR3nt: TGTGCCTGGAGGGCGGGGCCAACCTACGAGCAGTACTTC; CDR3aa: CAWRAGPTYEQYF
v_gene: TRBV2; j_gene: TRBJ2-1; d_gene: TRBD2; len: 18; abundance: .; CDR3nt: TGTGCCAGCAGTGATTGGACTAGCGACTCGGGCTCCTACAATGAGCAGTTCTTC; CDR3aa: CASSDWTSDSGSYNEQFF
v_gene: TRBV6-2/TRBV6-3; j_gene: TRBJ2-6; d_gene: .; len: 15; abundance: .; CDR3nt: TGTGCCAGCAGTTACGTGGACTCTGGGGCCAACGTCCTGACTTTC; CDR3aa: CASSYVDSGANVLTF
v_gene: TRBV7-9; j_gene: TRBJ2-6; d_gene: .; len: 16; abundance: .; CDR3nt: TGTGCCAGCAGCTTAGTCACGGGGGCAGGGGCCAACGTCCTGACTTTC; CDR3aa: CASSLVTGAGANVLTF
v_gene: TRBV7-8; j_gene: TRBJ1-1; d_gene: TRBD1; len: 18; abundance: .; CDR3nt: TGTGCCAGCAGCTTAGATTACCGGGACAGGGACATGAACACTGAAGCTTTCTTT; CDR3aa: CASSLDYRDRDMNTEAFF
v_gene: TRBV27; j_gene: TRBJ1-1; d_gene: TRBD1; len: 14; abundance: .; CDR3nt: TGTGCCAGCAGTCCCCAGGGGGATAACACTGAAGCTTTCTTT; CDR3aa: CASSPQGDNTEAFF
v_gene: TRBV19; j_gene: TRBJ1-5; d_gene: .; len: 16; abundance: few; CDR3nt: TGTGCCAGTAGTATGCCTCAGGGGACCAGCAATCAGCCCCAGCATTTT; CDR3aa: CASSMPQGTSNQPQHF
v_gene: TRBV10-3; j_gene: TRBJ2-7; d_gene: TRBD2; len: 12; abundance: .; CDR3nt: TGTGCCACCTCCTTCGGTAGCGGGGAGCAGTACTTC; CDR3aa: CATSFGSGEQYF
v_gene: TRBV18; j_gene: TRBJ2-1; d_gene: TRBD2; len: 16; abundance: .; CDR3nt: TGTGCCAGCTCAATTGACAGCGGGGGGATTTACAATGAGCAGTTCTTC; CDR3aa: CASSIDSGGIYNEQFF
v_gene: TRBV28; j_gene: TRBJ2-7; d_gene: .; len: 10; abundance: few; CDR3nt: TGTGCCAGTGGGGACTACGAGCAGTACTTC; CDR3aa: CASGDYEQYF
v_gene: TRBV7-9; j_gene: TRBJ2-1; d_gene: .; len: 16; abundance: .; CDR3nt: TGTGCCAGCAGCGCAACGGGGGCAGGGGCCGGGGATGAGCAGTTCTTC; CDR3aa: CASSATGAGAGDEQFF
v_gene: TRBV7-9; j_gene: TRBJ2-1; d_gene: TRBD2; len: 12; abundance: .; CDR3nt: TGTGCCAGCAGCTCTTCTAGCGGGACGGGGTTCTTC; CDR3aa: CASSSSSGTGFF
v_gene: TRBV7-2; j_gene: TRBJ2-7; d_gene: TRBD2; len: 18; abundance: .; CDR3nt: TGTGCCAGCAGCGCCCGGGCGGGTTCCGGGCGGGGGATGTACGAGCAGTACTTC; CDR3aa: CASSARAGSGRGMYEQYF
v_gene: TRBV19; j_gene: TRBJ2-2; d_gene: .; len: 15; abundance: few; CDR3nt: TGTGCCAGTATGCACACGGGGGCGAACACCGGGGAGCTGTTTTTT; CDR3aa: CASMHTGANTGELFF
v_gene: TRBV5-1; j_gene: TRBJ1-6; d_gene: TRBD1; len: 15; abundance: .; CDR3nt: TGCGCCAGCAGAACGGGACAGCTTCCAACATCACCCCTCCACTTT; CDR3aa: CASRTGQLPTSPLHF
v_gene: TRBV5-1; j_gene: TRBJ2-1; d_gene: .; len: 15; abundance: .; CDR3nt: TGCGCCAGCAGCTTGGAGCCAGGGGATTACAATGAGCAGTTCTTC; CDR3aa: CASSLEPGDYNEQFF
v_gene: TRBV7-2; j_gene: TRBJ2-3; d_gene: .; len: 16; abundance: .; CDR3nt: TGTGCCAGCAGCCTGGTTGCGGCCAGAGCTACAGATACGCAGTATTTT; CDR3aa: CASSLVAARATDTQYF